Listed here are 17 T cell receptor beta chains from one sample, sequenced in a study of cytomegalovirus exposure and HLA in healthy donors. It was with 60 Vbeta and 13 Jbeta primers that the PCR ran. Profiling relied on immunoSEQ multiplex PCR, and the TCRdb table lists in-frame clones only, not all of them. Counted here are 200,000 to 250,000 clones, around 80% occurring once; the ten biggest clones make up 0.63%. Sequenced: PBMCs. The receptors here all came from a young man in good health and CMV-seronegative.

The chain is built from TRBV9 and TRBJ2-7; D may be TRBD1 (5 bases). The V and J ends lost 0 bases and 6 bases respectively, with 13 bases between them. The CDR3 is 14 residues long. Germline CDR1 is SGDLS and CDR2 is YYNGEE. The CDR3 coding sequence is TGTGCCAGCAGCGTAGAGGCACAGGCAGGCGAGCAGTACTTC. Amino acid sequence: CASSVEAQAGEQYF.

This clone showed up just a few times. This chain uses TRBV2 with TRBJ2-7; 10 nucleotides agree with TRBD2. The V segment lost 8 bases and the J segment 3 bases; nucleotides outside the gene matches: 10. The CDR3 length is 15 residues. Germline lookup yields CDR1 SNHLY and CDR2 FYNNEI. CDR3 sequence reads: CASGMLAGVVYEQYF. The CDR3, as DNA: TGTGCCAGCGGAATGCTAGCGGGAGTTGTCTACGAGCAGTACTTC.

V usage is TRBV19 and J usage is TRBJ1-1, with 9 bases that match TRBD1. The CDR3 runs 14 residues. The V and J ends lost 0 bases and 11 bases, in that order; junction bases with no gene match: 7. The V gene's germline CDR1 is LNHDA and CDR2 SQIVND (reference sequence). The CDR3 region has the DNA TGTGCCAGTAGTATAGACTACAGGGGGCTTGGCGCTTTCTTT. Translated, it gives CASSIDYRGLGAFF.

This clone was seen a few times. Its ends do not fully match the called genes, so a read error is possible. V is TRBV7-9 and J is TRBJ2-7; TRBD2 matches 8 bases. CDR1 and CDR2 (germline): SEHNR, FQNEAQ (reference sequence). CDR3 length equals 17 residues. The CDR3 coding sequence is TGTTCCAGCAGCCCAAAACCAACCAGCGGGAGCTTATACGAGCAGTACTTC. It yields the protein CSSSPKPTSGSLYEQYF.

This clone appeared once. V gene TRBV7-9 combines with J gene TRBJ1-4, with D hard to call. CDR1 and CDR2 (germline): SEHNR, FQNEAQ (reference sequence). Trimming removed 1 base at V and 6 bases at J, with 9 bases between. This CDR3 is built from 14 residues. This CDR3 reads CASSLGAADEKLFF. CDR3 bases: TGTGCCAGCAGCTTAGGGGCCGCCGATGAAAAACTGTTTTTT.

CDR3 bases: TGTGCCAGCAGCTTCGGGACTAGGAGCGGTCCAGACGGGGAGCTGTTTTTT. Protein sequence: CASSFGTRSGPDGELFF. V gene TRBV7-9 combines with J gene TRBJ2-2; 8 nucleotides match TRBD2. Germline V gene data show CDR1 as SEHNR and CDR2 as FQNEAQ (reference sequence). After removal of 3 bases from V and 7 bases from J, the junction contained 13 bases not matched to a gene. The CDR3 is 17 amino acids.

V is TRBV11-2 and J is TRBJ1-4; TRBD1 might be the D (5 bases). The CDR3 length is 15 residues. The V end lost 4 bases, the J end lost 3 bases, and 12 bases lay between the germline ends. Per germline, CDR1 SGHAT and CDR2 FQNNGV. CDR3 region: CASSYQRGSNEKLFF. The CDR3 bases are TGTGCCAGCAGCTACCAAAGGGGATCTAATGAAAAACTGTTTTTT. Based on the CDR3 plus reference TRBV11-2 and TRBJ1-4, the full variable domain is EAGVAQSPRYKIIEKRQSVAFWCNPISGHATLYWYQQILGQGPKLLIQFQNNGVVDDSQLPKDRFSAERLKGVDSTLKIQPAKLEDSAVYLCASSYQRGSNEKLFFGSGTQLSVL.

This clone has just one count. This rearrangement joins TRBV2 to TRBJ2-7, with 7 positions matching TRBD1. The junction had 8 bases not matched to a gene; V was cut back by 7 bases and J by 2 bases. This CDR3 spans 14 amino acids. Germline V gene data show CDR1 as SNHLY and CDR2 as FYNNEI. CDR3 in amino acids: CASKDRVNTYEQYF. The CDR3 nucleotides are TGTGCCAGCAAAGACAGGGTAAATACCTACGAGCAGTACTTC.

V gene TRBV6-1 combines with J gene TRBJ2-7; D is undetermined. CDR1 is MNHNS and CDR2 is SASEGT in the germline V gene. V shed 5 bases and J shed 4 bases, with 12 bases lying between them. This CDR3 has 13 residues. The CDR3 spells CASSNGFVYEQYF. CDR3 nucleotide sequence: TGTGCCAGCAGTAACGGGTTTGTGTACGAGCAGTACTTC.

As for this clone: Different DNA sequences within this sample yield the same CDR3. The V gene is TRBV7-8, the J gene TRBJ2-1; D not resolved. The CDR3 has 14 residues. Germline CDR1 is SGHVS and CDR2 is FQNEAQ. V lost 5 bases to trimming and J lost 2 bases, with 10 bases between them. The CDR3 DNA sequence: TGTGCCAGCAGCCTCAGAGGTACCTACAATGAGCAGTTCTTC. Translating gives CASSLRGTYNEQFF.

The J gene is TRBJ2-7, the V gene TRBV18, with D perhaps TRBD2 (6 bases). The CDR3 loop spans 13 amino acids. V was pared by 6 bases and J by 5 bases, with 14 bases between. CDR1 is KGHSH, CDR2 LQKENI, per germline. The CDR3 DNA follows: TGTGCCAGCTCTCCCTCTACGGGGGACGAGCAGTACTTC. It specifies CASSPSTGDEQYF.

The genes are TRBV2 and TRBJ2-3; D unclear. CDR3 length equals 16 residues. Trimming took off 4 bases at V and 4 bases at J, with 18 bases between the two ends. Germline V gene data show CDR1 as SNHLY and CDR2 as FYNNEI. CDR3 nucleotide sequence: TGTGCCAGCAGTGTATCGGCTGGTCGAGGAGCAGATACGCAGTATTTT. Encoded protein: CASSVSAGRGADTQYF. Based on the CDR3 plus reference TRBV2 and TRBJ2-3, the full variable domain is EPEVTQTPSHQVTQMGQEVILRCVPISNHLYFYWYRQILGQKVEFLVSFYNNEISEKSEIFDDQFSVERPDGSNFTLKIRSTKLEDSAMYFCASSVSAGRGADTQYFGPGTRLTVL.

The chain recombines TRBV6-4 with TRBJ2-2, with 8 bases identical to TRBD1. V dropped 3 bases and J dropped 4; count of bases not matched to a gene: 16. Germline values: CDR1 MRHNA, CDR2 SNTAGT. The CDR3 has 19 residues. CDR3 amino acids: CASSELGTGQRGRTGELFF. The CDR3, as DNA: TGTGCCAGCAGTGAGCTCGGGACAGGACAACGGGGACGCACCGGGGAGCTGTTTTTT.

The CDR3 protein is CAIQGISHIQYF. The CDR3 bases are TGCGCCATCCAGGGTATTTCGCACATTCAGTACTTC. V usage is TRBV5-1 and J usage is TRBJ2-4; a weak D match, TRBD1 (5 bases). Trimming pared 9 bases from V and 8 bases from J, leaving 15 bases between. CDR1 and CDR2 (germline): SGHRS, YFSETQ. This CDR3 has 12 amino acids.

This rearrangement joins TRBV7-8 to TRBJ1-1; D call uncertain. V was trimmed by 5 bases and J by 3 bases, leaving 16 bases between them. This CDR3 is 15 amino acids long. Germline CDR1 and CDR2: SGHVS and FQNEAQ. The CDR3 region has the DNA TGTGCCAGCAGCGGACGGAGCCGGGAGGACACTGAAGCTTTCTTT. Translated, it gives CASSGRSREDTEAFF.

The V and J genes are TRBV9 and TRBJ2-5; 8 nucleotides line up with TRBD1. J was trimmed by 5 bases and V by 4 bases; bases with no gene match: 1. The CDR3 consists of 12 residues. Germline CDR1 SGDLS, CDR2 YYNGEE. The CDR3 sequence: CASSHRGETQYF. The CDR3 coding sequence is TGTGCCAGCAGCCACAGGGGGGAGACCCAGTACTTC.

The chain couples TRBV19 to TRBJ2-3; D ambiguous. The V gene's germline CDR1 is LNHDA and CDR2 SQIVND (reference sequence). CDR3 length: 12 residues. V dropped 3 bases and J dropped 6 bases, with 7 bases sitting between them. The CDR3 region is CASSIFPDTQYF. As DNA, the CDR3 is TGTGCCAGTAGTATCTTTCCGGATACGCAGTATTTT.